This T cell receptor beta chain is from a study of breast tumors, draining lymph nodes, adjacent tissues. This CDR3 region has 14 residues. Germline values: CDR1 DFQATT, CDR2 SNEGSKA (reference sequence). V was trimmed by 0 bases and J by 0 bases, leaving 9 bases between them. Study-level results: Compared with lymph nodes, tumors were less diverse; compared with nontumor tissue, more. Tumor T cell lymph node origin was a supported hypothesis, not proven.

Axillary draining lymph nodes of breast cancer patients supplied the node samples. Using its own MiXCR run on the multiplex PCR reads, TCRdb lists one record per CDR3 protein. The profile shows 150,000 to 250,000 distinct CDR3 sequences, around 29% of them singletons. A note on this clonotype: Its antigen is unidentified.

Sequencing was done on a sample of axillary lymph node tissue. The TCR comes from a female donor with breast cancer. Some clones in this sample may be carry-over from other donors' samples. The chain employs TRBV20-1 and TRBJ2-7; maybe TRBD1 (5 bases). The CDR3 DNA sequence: TGCAGTGCTAGAGATGCAGGGTCCTCCTACGAGCAGTACTTC. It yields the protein CSARDAGSSYEQYF.